This T cell receptor beta chain was profiled in a study of prognosis after radiotherapy for stage I lung cancer. General study findings and limits: Unique TCR clone counts went down once patients had stereotactic body radiation therapy, median approximately 9,600 versus 7,200. The study left the tumor specificity of the expanded TCR clones undetermined.

TCR beta CDR3 was amplified from genomic DNA by two-round multiplex PCR. Used in first-round PCR were primers specific to each TRBV and TRBJ gene. TCRdb itself ran the multiplex PCR reads through MiXCR, one entry per CDR3 protein. The data contain about 36,000 distinct CDR3 sequences, nearly 35% of them seen just once; the ten biggest clones take up roughly 15%. Many counts were recorded for this clonotype. Its antigen is still unknown. Per germline, CDR1 DFQATT and CDR2 SNEGSKA (reference sequence). This CDR3 region has 14 residues. On CT and PET/CT, all patients were node-negative, and none had prior chemotherapy, radiotherapy or other malignancies.

This sequence was found in a donor over 45 with non-small cell lung cancer. The starting material was PBMCs, obtained before or after stereotactic body radiation therapy (not recorded which). The chain joins TRBV20-1 to TRBJ2-5, with 9 bases that match TRBD2. In DNA, the CDR3 is TGCAGCGCCTATAGCGGGAGTAACCAAGAGACCCAGTACTTC. It translates to CSAYSGSNQETQYF.